This TCR beta chain comes out of a study of blood T cell repertoires in COVID-19. As for the study in general: T cells, B-cell-depleted T cells, or PBMCs supplied cDNA or gDNA.

The protocol was immunoSEQ multiplex PCR, while the TCRdb copy is restricted to in-frame clones and leaves out a portion. Here the sample spans 310,000 or so clones, roughly 90% being singletons. CDR1 is GTSNPN and CDR2 is SVGIG in the germline V gene (reference sequence). There are 13 residues in the CDR3. The V gene end was trimmed by 5 bases and the J gene end by 2 bases; junction bases not matched to a gene: 5. The sequence was collected from a woman aged 50 to 65 with active or convalescent COVID-19. The sample was peripheral blood. The chain has TRBV30 and TRBJ2-5; 7 bases are shared with TRBD2. The DNA of the CDR3 is TGTGCCTGGTCTGGGGGGGTGCAAGAGACCCAGTACTTC. Translation gives CAWSGGVQETQYF.